This T cell receptor (beta chain) stems from a study of Graves' ophthalmopathy and Graves' hyperthyroidism. Germline assignment: CDR1 SNHLY and CDR2 FYNNEI. This CDR3 has 11 amino acids. V was pared by 3 bases and J by 5 bases, with 4 bases between. This clonotype was counted ten times or more. Antigen unknown. RNA transcripts were the source from which TCR beta CDR3 regions were amplified. A first-round RT-PCR used HTBI primers, followed by a second-round multiplex PCR. Each CDR3 protein gets one entry after TCRdb re-called the multiplex PCR reads with MiXCR. The sample includes a few hundred thousand distinct CDR3 sequences, 17% of them seen just once. General study points: Ophthalmopathy versus stable hyperthyroidism: 13-signature model gave about 87% sensitivity, less than 83% specificity.

Excluded: other autoimmune disease, uncontrolled infection, pregnancy or lactation. The sequenced sample consisted of peripheral blood. This TCR came from an adult woman with stable Graves' hyperthyroidism. The chain links TRBV2 to TRBJ1-2; D is uncertain. This chain's CDR3 is CASSEEYGYTF. CDR3 DNA sequence: TGTGCCAGCAGTGAGGAGTATGGCTACACCTTC. Using reference TRBV2 and TRBJ1-2 for the parts outside the CDR3, the full variable domain is EPEVTQTPSHQVTQMGQEVILRCVPISNHLYFYWYRQILGQKVEFLVSFYNNEISEKSEIFDDQFSVERPDGSNFTLKIRSTKLEDSAMYFCASSEEYGYTFGSGTRLTVV.